Given below is one TCR beta chain in context. In its sample, this clonotype was seen many times. Which antigen it targets is not known. Base qualities are not provided; no much larger clone lies one nucleotide away. The time point tag for this specimen amounts to: newly diagnosed GD, antithyroid drugs for less than 3 months. For both TCR sequencing and RNA sequencing, RNA was extracted from PBMCs in TRIzol. The diagnosis of Graves' disease followed American Thyroid Association guidelines. Patients for the study were recruited at an endocrinology department in Xi'an, China. Each patient gave roughly 10 milliliters of peripheral blood, collected in an EDTA anticoagulant tube. PBMCs were isolated by Ficoll Paque Plus density gradient separation without further T cell sorting. An Agilent 2100 Bioanalyzer and agarose gel were used to assess RNA quality, and a NanoDrop 2000 was used to measure RNA concentration.

These data belong to a study of regulatory T cells in long-lasting Graves disease (dated by TCRdb to about 2021). Context from the whole study: Newly diagnosed Graves' disease patients had taken antithyroid drugs for less than 3 months. Peripheral blood TCR sequencing and RNA sequencing compared persistent Graves' disease patients with newly diagnosed Graves' disease patients. The study was registered as a clinical trial and conducted in China. A total of approximately 35 samples underwent TCR sequencing: about 13 from persistent and about 20 from newly diagnosed Graves' disease patients.

Broad study findings and their caveats: Sequencing and analysis were restricted to the TCR beta chain. A larger number of public clonotypes was shared among persistent patients (approximately 2,600) than among newly diagnosed patients (about 990). The small sample size was acknowledged by the authors as a limitation that may reduce accuracy. Compared with newly diagnosed patients, persistent Graves' disease patients had lower TCR Shannon entropy and fewer highly expanded clones, which suggests clonal expansion. Persistent disease showed preferential use of TRBV28, TRBJ1-2 and TRBJ2-5, whereas newly diagnosed disease favored TRBV20-1 and TRBJ2-1. Peripheral blood alone was examined, since thyroid tissue, which constituted the primary lesion, could not be accessed.

From a lookup of the germline V gene, CDR1 and CDR2 are SGHVS and FQNEAQ. Reading from cysteine to phenylalanine, the CDR3 counts 12 amino acids. Solely the CDR3 DNA is kept, with 36 bases framed from the first base. Here V drops 4 bases and J drops 6 bases, and the junction holds 1 base not matched to any gene. Receptors were amplified or captured by multiplex PCR. TCRdb shows the sequencer as Illumina HiSeq 4000. To build TCR beta libraries, CDR3 regions were amplified by Arm-PCR using iRepertoire HTBI primers. Gel purification was performed on PCR products prior to sequencing. The authors' analysis ran thus. A total of 62 TRBV and 14 TRBJ segments were identified across samples and were used for gene usage analysis of CDR3 amino acid clonotypes. Filtered high-quality paired reads were merged into contigs using COPE and FqMerger. BLAST was used to align contigs to the IMGT TRBV, TRBD and TRBJ reference genes, and CDR3 was defined following IMGT. Highly expanded clones were defined as clonotypes with a frequency above 0.1%. Shannon entropy was used to measure repertoire diversity, and the Gini coefficient was used to measure V-J evenness. A clonotype was considered public if more than one individual shared it. In-frame beta chains were kept once TCRdb had trimmed the public reads at Q25 with fastp and called clones with MiXCR. Rows are combined by CDR3 protein, so each entry shows the most common genes and DNA. The V and J calls follow TCRdb's processing rather than the paper's. In this sample the table shows a few hundred thousand distinct CDR3 sequences, 10% to 15% of which occur a single time. Under 20% of the sample comes from the top ten.

These data were also reused for a study on T cells in Graves' hyperthyroidism and ophthalmopathy. As that second study puts it: A patient counted as having stable Graves' hyperthyroidism if no progression to ophthalmopathy occurred over 18 months of follow-up. Hyperthyroidism patients were newly diagnosed, had a disease duration of under 2 months, and were aged 18 to 65 years. Patients with uncontrolled infections, other autoimmune diseases, pregnancy or lactation were excluded. Diagnoses were based on clinical symptoms, serum thyroxine and TRAb, thyroid ultrasound and orbital computed tomography. A first-round RT-PCR of the TCR CDR3 used the HTBI primer set with the Qiagen OneStep RT-PCR kit. Most expanded thyroid clonotypes (frequency above 0.001) were also found in blood, which suggests that blood repertoires may mirror thyroid immune responses. Ophthalmopathy was separated from stable hyperthyroidism by a 13 V-J signature model, with over 85% sensitivity and just over 81% specificity obtained in cross-validation and 80%/75% obtained in testing. In validation, the model predicted progression to ophthalmopathy with about 71% sensitivity and approximately 78% specificity, a median of 6.5 months before onset. TCR V-J signatures able to tell the groups apart were searched for in a discovery cohort of some 100 patients, of whom 40 to 45 had Graves' ophthalmopathy and roughly 59 had stable Graves' hyperthyroidism. An independent validation cohort of under 20 hyperthyroidism patients and some 15 patients who later progressed to ophthalmopathy tested prospective prediction of ophthalmopathy. The 75 to 100 discovery patients were divided at random into training and test sets in a 7:3 ratio. The study also compared thyroid tissue and blood T-cell repertoires from 5 to 7 Graves' hyperthyroidism patients. After sampling, hyperthyroidism patients received methimazole starting at 30 mg daily, and ophthalmopathy patients received high-dose intravenous methylprednisolone. The libraries were constructed in a second round of multiplex PCR and then size-selected and purified. Libraries were sequenced paired-end with 100 bp reads on an Illumina HiSeq2000. Raw data were processed with SOAPnuke, discarding reads with adapters, uncalled bases, mean Phred below 15, or no exact constant-primer or identifier match. COPE v1.2.5 was used to merge the high-quality paired reads, and each unique nucleotide sequence was defined as a clonotype. MiTCR v1.1 was used to align the clonotypes against IMGT TRBV, TRBD and TRBJ reference segments. The analysis was restricted to V-J combinations with a frequency above 0.0001, which together covered around 99% of the repertoires. The TCS score was defined as F50 (clonal expansion) divided by E x V (chaos), with BLOSUM62-based TCRdist calculated between CDR3 peptides within each V-J. Welch's t-statistics and random forest reduced some 510 V-J features to 10 to 15, which were used in a naive Bayes classifier (R e1071). No statistical method was used to set the sample size in advance, and investigators knew the group allocation. According to the paper, TCR Vbeta CDR3 sequencing was carried out on about 140 peripheral blood samples, which came from around 43 ophthalmopathy, roughly 75 hyperthyroidism and around 17 progressor patients.

This clonotype originated in a woman younger than 30 with Graves disease. Donor details come from another sample of the same person, matched by shared clones. The chain links TRBV7-8 with TRBJ1-2; TRBD1 aligns with 8 central bases. Sequenced material: peripheral blood mononuclear cells (PBMCs), taken at new diagnosis, from a patient treated with antithyroid drugs. The bases are TGTGCCAGCAGCTGGACAGGGAATGGCTACACCTTC. Translated, it reads CASSWTGNGYTF.